This T cell receptor (beta chain) was recorded in a study of cytomegalovirus exposure and HLA in healthy donors. The CDR3 is 15 amino acids. The junction had 7 bases not matched to a gene; V was cut back by 6 bases and J by 4 bases. The germline V gene encodes CDR1 SNHLY and CDR2 FYNNEI. The PCR employed 60 Vbeta primers together with 13 Jbeta primers. Using immunoSEQ multiplex PCR, the repertoire was profiled, and TCRdb retains in-frame clones only, with some absent. Here the sample spans around 40,000 clones, 60% to 75% being singletons. Donors showed nominal health when sampled, although they likely had unrecorded immune exposures. This clone was recorded once. Its antigen is still unknown. Study-wide points: A few CMV-associated chains proved CMV antigen-specific in vitro. A missense variant in DCLRE1C was later tied to TCR beta V- and J-gene trimming.

The receptor's source is a man aged 35-49 years in good health and CMV-seronegative. The rearrangement uses TRBV2 and TRBJ1-5, with 9 bases that match TRBD1. Sequences were obtained from PBMCs. The CDR3, as DNA: TGTGCCAGCAGCCAACGAGGGACAGGGAATCAGCCCCAGCATTTT. Translated: CASSQRGTGNQPQHF.